Below are 13 T cell receptor beta chains sequenced from a single sample in a study of CD8 T cells in ankylosing spondylitis. Findings and caveats of the study: Blood from ankylosing spondylitis patients appeared to carry a characteristic roughly 8-variant TCR beta motif.

In TCRdb, the 5' RACE reads were re-called with MiXCR into one record per CDR3 protein. The table shows about 540,000 distinct CDR3 sequences, with approximately 12% occurring only once. No antigens are known for them. The sample was blood, either unsorted or a sorted T cell fraction (not recorded which). The receptor set was obtained from a male donor with ankylosing spondylitis.

The sample holds a few counts of this clonotype. This chain uses TRBV9 with TRBJ1-2, with D possibly matching TRBD1 (5 bases). CDR1 is SGDLS and CDR2 is YYNGEE in the germline V gene. Trimming removed 3 bases from V and 10 bases from J, with 13 bases in between. This CDR3 is built from 12 residues. The CDR3 is CASSDALGTYTF. In DNA, the CDR3 is TGTGCCAGCAGCGACGCCCTAGGGACCTACACCTTC.

This clonotype turned up a few times. In nucleotides, the CDR3 is TGTGCCAGCAGTCGAAAACCGGATGACAATTCACCCCTCCACTTT. This sequence encodes CASSRKPDDNSPLHF. This sequence joins TRBV6-1 and TRBJ1-6; D is ambiguous. The V end lost 5 bases, the J end lost 7 bases, and 15 bases lay between the germline ends. CDR1 and CDR2 from the germline V gene are MNHNS and SASEGT. This CDR3 is built from 15 residues.

This clonotype was picked up one time. A read error may account for a junction end that differs from germline. The V call is TRBV12-3 or TRBV12-4, the J call TRBJ1-4, with 7 bases aligning to TRBD1. The CDR3 runs 14 residues. This chain's CDR3 is CASSQTGRGEKLIF. CDR3 DNA: TGTGCCAGCAGTCAGACAGGGCGCGGTGAAAAACTGATTTTT.

V gene TRBV6-2 or TRBV6-3 combines with J gene TRBJ1-5; D is uncertain. V lost 6 bases and J lost 7, with 13 bases in between. This CDR3 contains 13 residues. The germline CDR1 and CDR2 sequences are MNHEY and SVGEGT. The CDR3 loop reads CASSRPREQPQHF. The DNA of the CDR3 is TGTGCCAGCAGCCGACCCCGGGAACAGCCCCAGCATTTT.

This clonotype was seen a few times. The rearrangement joins TRBV28 to TRBJ2-7, with 7 bases that match TRBD1. V trimming: 3 bases; J trimming: 5 bases; junction bases outside the gene matches: 4. From germline, CDR1 is MDHEN and CDR2 SYDVKM. This CDR3 is 13 amino acids long. CDR3 DNA: TGTGCCAGCAGTTTGCCCACAGGGGACGAGCAGTACTTC. This encodes CASSLPTGDEQYF. The full variable domain, completed using reference TRBV28 and TRBJ2-7, is DVKVTQSSRYLVKRTGEKVFLECVQDMDHENMFWYRQDPGLGLRLIYFSYDVKMKEKGDIPEGYSVSREKKERFSLILESASTNQTSMYLCASSLPTGDEQYFGPGTRLTVT.

Only a few counts were recorded for this clonotype. The chain joins TRBV4-1 to TRBJ2-7; D might be TRBD1 or TRBD2, each matching 5 bases. With 1 base removed from V and 6 bases from J, the gap between germline ends came to 16 bases. CDR1 and CDR2 from the germline V gene are MGHRA and YSYEKL. This CDR3 is built from 15 residues. CDR3 DNA: TGCGCCAGCAGCCAAGGTGGGACCGGCTCTGTCGAGCAGTACTTC. Protein product: CASSQGGTGSVEQYF.

This clonotype was observed a handful of times. The V call is TRBV12-3 or TRBV12-4, the J call TRBJ2-1, with a tentative D call TRBD2 (5 bases). The CDR3 runs to 16 residues. V was shortened by 5 bases and J by 6 bases, with 20 bases between the two germline ends. The CDR3 nucleotides are TGTGCCAGCAGTAGGCTAGCTCAGATCCTTGGCAATGAGCAGTTCTTC. This encodes CASSRLAQILGNEQFF.

The chain employs TRBV3-1 and TRBJ2-5, with D uncertain. The CDR3 has 11 residues. Germline loops: CDR1 LGHDT, CDR2 YNNKEL (reference sequence). V was shortened by 1 base and J by 13 bases, with 10 bases between the two germline ends. The CDR3 region has the DNA TGTGCCAGCAGCCAAGGCAGCCTGGGGTACTTC. Translated: CASSQGSLGYF.

This clonotype was counted between two and nine times. This sequence joins TRBV7-9 and TRBJ1-6, with unresolved D. The germline CDR1 and CDR2 sequences are SEHNR and FQNEAQ (reference sequence). The CDR3 is made up of 14 amino acids. V shed 1 base and J shed 4 bases, with 5 bases lying between them. The CDR3 loop is CASSLDSYNSPLHF. In DNA, the CDR3 is TGTGCCAGCAGCTTAGACAGTTATAATTCACCCCTCCACTTT.

Remarks on this clonotype: One junction end disagrees with the germline gene, perhaps due to a read error. This chain links TRBV14 with TRBJ1-6, with a tentative D call TRBD1 (6 bases). The CDR3 has 15 residues. Per the germline V gene, CDR1 is SGHDN and CDR2 is FVKESK. DNA for the CDR3: TGTGCCGGCAGCCAACTGGACAGTGTTAATTCACCCCTCCACTTT. Its protein product is CAGSQLDSVNSPLHF.

This clonotype was counted at least ten times. The chain uses TRBV24-1 and TRBJ2-6; D possibly corresponds to TRBD2 (5 bases). Germline CDR1 reads KGHDR; CDR2 reads SFDVKD. The CDR3 extends over 15 amino acids. V lost 9 bases and J 0 bases, leaving 11 bases between the germline ends. The CDR3 DNA reads TGTGCCACCTCGGCGAGGGTCTCTGGGGCCAACGTCCTGACTTTC. It is translated as CATSARVSGANVLTF.

The CDR3 reads CASSLHSTSGANTGELFF. Written as DNA, the CDR3 is TGTGCCAGCAGCCTTCATTCGACTAGCGGTGCGAACACCGGGGAGCTGTTTTTT. The chain links TRBV3-1 to TRBJ2-2; 9 nucleotides agree with TRBD2. J gave up 0 bases and V 4 bases, and 9 bases lay outside the gene matches. The germline CDR1 and CDR2 sequences are LGHDT and YNNKEL (reference sequence). The CDR3 is 18 amino acids.

This clonotype occurred a few times. The V gene is TRBV20-1, the J gene TRBJ2-4, with D possibly TRBD2 on 6 matching bases. Per the germline V gene, CDR1 is DFQATT and CDR2 is SNEGSKA (reference sequence). V lost 2 bases, J lost 6 bases, and 17 bases lay in between. This CDR3 region has 15 residues. CDR3 protein: CSARREDPRRNIQYF. The DNA for the CDR3 is TGCAGTGCTAGAAGGGAGGACCCTAGGCGAAACATTCAGTACTTC.